One sample yielded the 16 T cell receptor beta chains listed below, sequenced in a study of blood T cell repertoires in COVID-19. This table comes from immunoSEQ multiplex PCR, and its TCRdb copy is limited to in-frame clones, with some not included. Among about 43,000 clones listed, 80% to 90% were seen once. Sequencing was carried out using peripheral blood. Receptor source: a man aged 35 to 55 with COVID-19, enrolled during active disease.

The chain joins TRBV6-4 to TRBJ2-7; D call uncertain. V lost 10 bases and J lost 1, with 14 bases in between. The CDR3 runs 13 residues. CDR1 MRHNA and CDR2 SNTAGT come from the germline V gene. In DNA form, the CDR3 reads TGTGCCACCATACAATATGATTCCTACGAGCAGTACTTC. Translating gives CATIQYDSYEQYF.

The rearrangement links TRBV12-3 or TRBV12-4 to TRBJ2-5; D might be TRBD2 (6 bases). The CDR3 has 12 residues. V gave up 6 bases and J gave up 4 bases, with 9 bases separating them. The CDR3 DNA sequence: TGTGCCAGCAGGGGACTCCTAGAGACCCAGTACTTC. Protein sequence: CASRGLLETQYF.

The CDR3 is CASSTSSGPYNEQFF. In DNA, the CDR3 is TGTGCCAGCAGCACCTCTAGCGGGCCATACAATGAGCAGTTCTTC. J is TRBJ2-1 and V is TRBV7-6; 8 bases line up with TRBD2. CDR3 length: 15 amino acids. Germline V lookup: CDR1 SGHVS, CDR2 FNYEAQ. The V and J ends lost 5 bases and 4 bases, in that order; junction bases with no gene match: 7.

This clone has just one count. This sequence joins TRBV5-1 and TRBJ2-3; D not resolved. The V gene's germline CDR1 is SGHRS and CDR2 YFSETQ. This CDR3 spans 15 amino acids. Between the trimmed V and J ends, which lost 4 bases and 0 bases, there was a span of 12 bases. The CDR3 loop is CASSPYNPSTDTQYF. The CDR3, as DNA: TGCGCCAGCAGCCCATACAACCCGAGCACAGATACGCAGTATTTT.

The gene calls are TRBV12-5 and TRBJ1-3, with D uncertain. Looked up from germline, CDR1 is LGHNT and CDR2 is FRNRAP. This CDR3 is 13 amino acids long. The ends were cut back, 3 bases at V and 0 bases at J, with 3 bases in the middle. The CDR3 spells CASGFGSGNTIYF. CDR3 DNA sequence: TGTGCTAGTGGTTTCGGCTCTGGAAACACCATATATTTT.

The table lists this clone with a count of one. This chain joins TRBV5-4 and TRBJ2-7; 15 positions match TRBD2. The CDR3 spans 18 residues. Germline CDR1 is SGHNT and CDR2 is YYREEE (reference sequence). The J segment lost 3 bases and the V segment lost 4 bases, leaving 11 bases of the junction unmatched. This CDR3 is CASSPGLAGGLDFYEQYF. The CDR3 DNA reads as TGTGCCAGCAGCCCGGGACTAGCGGGAGGTCTAGACTTCTACGAGCAGTACTTC.

This chain links TRBV6-5 with TRBJ2-7; D is unresolved. V dropped 0 bases and J dropped 0 bases, with 12 bases sitting between them. This CDR3 comprises 16 residues. Germline V gene sequence: CDR1 MNHEY, CDR2 SVGAGI. The CDR3 bases are TGTGCCAGCAGTTACTCCGGGTCCTTCAGCTCCTACGAGCAGTACTTC. Translated: CASSYSGSFSSYEQYF.

The rearrangement uses TRBV19 and TRBJ2-5, with D tentatively TRBD2 (6 bases). The CDR3 is 14 residues long. Deletions cut 3 bases from V and 5 bases from J, with 13 bases between. Germline CDR1 LNHDA, CDR2 SQIVND (reference sequence). The CDR3 is CASSIYVRGETQYF. The DNA for the CDR3 is TGTGCCAGTAGTATTTACGTTCGGGGGGAGACCCAGTACTTC.

This clone has only a few counts. This sequence joins TRBV3-1 (or the pseudogene TRBV3-2) and TRBJ2-2; D remains unclear. The CDR3 is 14 amino acids. CDR1 LGHDT and CDR2 YNNKEL come from the germline V gene (reference sequence). Trimming took 1 base from V and 4 from J, leaving 7 bases between them. CDR3 in DNA: TGTGCCAGCAGCCAAGTAAGAGGCACCGGGGAGCTGTTTTTT. Protein product: CASSQVRGTGELFF.

The chain uses TRBV5-6 and TRBJ2-3, with unresolved D. V lost 3 bases, J lost 2 bases, and 10 bases lay in between. The germline gives CDR1 SGHDT, CDR2 YYEEEE. This CDR3 region has 14 residues. CDR3 region: CASSSPSPTDTQYF. The CDR3 DNA reads TGTGCCAGCAGCTCCCCGAGCCCCACAGATACGCAGTATTTT.

V usage is TRBV19 and J usage is TRBJ1-2; 11 bases fit TRBD1. CDR3 length equals 16 residues. Trimming removed 3 bases from V and 4 bases from J; junction bases left unmatched: 7. Germline V gene lookup returns CDR1 LNHDA and CDR2 SQIVND (reference sequence). CDR3 sequence (DNA): TGTGCCAGTAGTATTTATGGGACAGGGGGTTCCTATGGCTACACCTTC. Translated: CASSIYGTGGSYGYTF.

This clone has a single count. The chain couples TRBV19 to TRBJ2-2; 10 bases are shared with TRBD2. The junction had 3 bases not matched to a gene; V was cut back by 8 bases and J by 0 bases. The CDR3 sequence is 15 residues long. Germline values: CDR1 LNHDA, CDR2 SQIVND (reference sequence). The CDR3 reads CASGTSASNTGELFF. In DNA form, the CDR3 reads TGTGCCAGTGGGACTAGCGCTTCGAACACCGGGGAGCTGTTTTTT. Full variable domain (outside the CDR3, taken from reference TRBV19 and TRBJ2-2): DGGITQSPKYLFRKEGQNVTLSCEQNLNHDAMYWYRQDPGQGLRLIYYSQIVNDFQKGDIAEGYSVSREKKESFPLTVTSAQKNPTAFYLCASGTSASNTGELFFGEGSRLTVL.

The chain is built from TRBV19 and TRBJ1-6, with 10 bases aligning to TRBD1. The CDR3 contains 13 residues. Looked up from germline, CDR1 is LNHDA and CDR2 is SQIVND (reference sequence). Trimming took 8 bases from V and 9 from J; bases not matched to a gene: 4. In DNA form, the CDR3 reads TGTGCCAGTGGGACAGGGGTAGGTTCACCCCTCCACTTT. As protein: CASGTGVGSPLHF.

The rearrangement uses TRBV30 and TRBJ1-6, with D maybe TRBD1 (5 bases). V was shortened by 4 bases and J by 0 bases, with 7 bases between the two germline ends. The germline V gene encodes CDR1 GTSNPN and CDR2 SVGIG (reference sequence). CDR3 length: 14 residues. In DNA, the CDR3 is TGTGCCTGGACGGGGGGCTCCTATAATTCACCCCTCCACTTT. It specifies CAWTGGSYNSPLHF.

In this sample, this clone turned up once. This chain joins TRBV11-2 and TRBJ1-2; D is undetermined. Per germline, CDR1 SGHAT and CDR2 FQNNGV. This CDR3 region has 13 residues. The ends were cut back, 5 bases at V and 4 bases at J, with 11 bases in the middle. Here the CDR3 reads CASSPTSGYGYTF. Here the CDR3 DNA reads TGTGCCAGCAGCCCAACTAGTGGCTATGGCTACACCTTC. Combining the CDR3 with reference TRBV11-2 and TRBJ1-2 gives the whole variable domain EAGVAQSPRYKIIEKRQSVAFWCNPISGHATLYWYQQILGQGPKLLIQFQNNGVVDDSQLPKDRFSAERLKGVDSTLKIQPAKLEDSAVYLCASSPTSGYGYTFGSGTRLTVV.

This clone occurred once. This chain uses TRBV12-3 or TRBV12-4 with TRBJ1-2; a weak D match, TRBD1 (5 bases). The CDR3 consists of 12 residues. The V and J ends lost 7 bases and 4 bases respectively, with 10 bases between them. The CDR3 DNA reads TGTGCCAGCACCCTAGGGGTCTATGGCTACACCTTC. It is translated as CASTLGVYGYTF.